This T cell receptor beta chain was sequenced in a study of shared clonotypes between healthy human individuals. With 2 bases removed from V and 5 bases from J, the gap between germline ends came to 7 bases. The V gene's germline CDR1 is SGHTA and CDR2 FQGNSA. The CDR3 loop spans 12 amino acids. Method: immunoSEQ multiplex PCR; TCRdb's copy keeps in-frame clones and lacks some. The sample has around 750,000 clones, around 67% seen once. V gene TRBV7-2 combines with J gene TRBJ2-7; D unclear. The material sequenced was memory CD4+ T cells sorted from blood. Subset noted: CD45RA-negative fraction. The receptor comes from a woman aged 25 to 39 in good health. This CDR3 reads CASSLNLNEQYF. CDR3 nucleotide sequence: TGTGCCAGCAGCTTAAATCTCAACGAGCAGTACTTC.